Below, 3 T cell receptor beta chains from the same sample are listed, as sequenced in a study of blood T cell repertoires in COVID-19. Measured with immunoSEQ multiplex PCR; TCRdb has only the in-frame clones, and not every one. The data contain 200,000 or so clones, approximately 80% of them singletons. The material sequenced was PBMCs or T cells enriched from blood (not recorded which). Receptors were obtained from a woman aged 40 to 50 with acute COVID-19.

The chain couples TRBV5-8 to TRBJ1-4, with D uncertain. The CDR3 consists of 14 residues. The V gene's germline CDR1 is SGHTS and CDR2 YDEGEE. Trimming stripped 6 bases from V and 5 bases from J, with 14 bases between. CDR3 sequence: CASKRGDLNEKLFF. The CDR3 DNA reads TGTGCCAGCAAGCGAGGAGACTTAAATGAAAAACTGTTTTTT.

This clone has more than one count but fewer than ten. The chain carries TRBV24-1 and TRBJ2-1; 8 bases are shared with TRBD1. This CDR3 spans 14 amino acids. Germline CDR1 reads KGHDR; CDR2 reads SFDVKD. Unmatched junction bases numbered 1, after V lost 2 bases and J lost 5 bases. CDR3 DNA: TGTGCCACCAGTGATTGGACAGGGAACAATGAGCAGTTCTTC. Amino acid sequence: CATSDWTGNNEQFF.

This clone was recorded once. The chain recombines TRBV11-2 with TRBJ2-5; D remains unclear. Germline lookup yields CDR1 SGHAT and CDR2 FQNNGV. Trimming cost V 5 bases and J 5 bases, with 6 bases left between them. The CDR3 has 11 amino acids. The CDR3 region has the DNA TGTGCCAGCAGCCTTTCGGAGACCCAGTACTTC. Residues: CASSLSETQYF.